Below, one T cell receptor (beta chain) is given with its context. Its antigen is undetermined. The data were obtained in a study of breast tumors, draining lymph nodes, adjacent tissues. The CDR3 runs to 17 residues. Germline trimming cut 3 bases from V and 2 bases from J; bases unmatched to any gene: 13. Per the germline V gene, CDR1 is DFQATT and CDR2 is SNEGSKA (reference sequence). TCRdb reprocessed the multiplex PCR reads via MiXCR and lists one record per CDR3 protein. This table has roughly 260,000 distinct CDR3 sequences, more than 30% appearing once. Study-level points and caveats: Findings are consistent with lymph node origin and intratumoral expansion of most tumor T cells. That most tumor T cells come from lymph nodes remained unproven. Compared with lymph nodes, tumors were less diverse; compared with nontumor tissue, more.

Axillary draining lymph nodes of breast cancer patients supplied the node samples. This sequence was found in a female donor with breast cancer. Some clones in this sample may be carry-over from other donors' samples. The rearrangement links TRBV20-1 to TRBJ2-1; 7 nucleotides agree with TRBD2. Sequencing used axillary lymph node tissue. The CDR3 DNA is TGCAGTGCTAGGTTGGGGCTAGCGGACCCCACCTACAATGAGCAGTTCTTC. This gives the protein CSARLGLADPTYNEQFF.